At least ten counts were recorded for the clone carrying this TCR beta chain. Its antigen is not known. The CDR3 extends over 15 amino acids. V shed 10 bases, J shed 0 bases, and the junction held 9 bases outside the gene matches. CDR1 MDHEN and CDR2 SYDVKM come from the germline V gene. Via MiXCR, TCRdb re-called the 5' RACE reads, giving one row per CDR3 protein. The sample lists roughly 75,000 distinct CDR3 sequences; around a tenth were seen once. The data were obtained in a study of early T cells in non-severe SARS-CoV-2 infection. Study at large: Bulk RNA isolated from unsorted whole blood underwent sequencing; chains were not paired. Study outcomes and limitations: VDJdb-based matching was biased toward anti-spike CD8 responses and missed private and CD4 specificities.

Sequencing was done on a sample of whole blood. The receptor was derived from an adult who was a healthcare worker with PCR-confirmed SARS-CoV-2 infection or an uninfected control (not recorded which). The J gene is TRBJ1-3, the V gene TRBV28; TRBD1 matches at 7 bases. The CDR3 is CATLNRGGSGNTIYF. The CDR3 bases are TGTGCCACCTTGAACAGGGGCGGCTCTGGAAACACCATATATTTT.